The rows below give T cell receptor beta chains drawn from one sample of a study of tumor-infiltrating lymphocytes in glioblastoma multiforme. TCRdb reprocessed the multiplex PCR reads with MiXCR, giving one entry per CDR3 protein. Among almost 15,000 distinct CDR3 sequences listed, over 65% were seen once. Sequencing was done on a sample of brain tumor tissue. All receptors come from a male donor with glioblastoma. Both conserved end residues are part of each CDR3. A D gene is named only where the DNA matches it firmly. A clone size is listed for some rows: how often the clone was seen (once, few, many), or a class if it is expanded.

J gene: TRBJ2-3; D gene: .; V gene: TRBV29-1; clone size: many; CDR3 protein: CSVEDPLPWTDTQYF; CDR3 DNA: TGCAGCGTTGAAGATCCCCTTCCCTGGACAGATACGCAGTATTTT
J gene: TRBJ2-1; D gene: .; V gene: TRBV29-1; clone size: few; CDR3 protein: CSVDPGAGSYNEQFF; CDR3 DNA: TGCAGCGTTGATCCCGGGGCAGGCTCCTACAATGAGCAGTTCTTC
J gene: TRBJ2-1; D gene: .; V gene: TRBV5-1; clone size: .; CDR3 protein: CASSLALGSYNEQFF; CDR3 DNA: TGCGCCAGCAGCTTGGCCCTCGGCTCCTACAATGAGCAGTTCTTC
J gene: TRBJ1-2; D gene: TRBD1; V gene: TRBV6-2/TRBV6-3; clone size: .; CDR3 protein: CASSFGTGNGYTF; CDR3 DNA: TGTGCCAGCAGTTTCGGGACAGGGAACGGCTACACCTTC
J gene: TRBJ2-7; D gene: .; V gene: TRBV20-1; clone size: .; CDR3 protein: CSVINPGGGGQYEQYF; CDR3 DNA: TGCAGTGTCATAAACCCAGGGGGAGGGGGGCAGTACGAGCAGTACTTC
J gene: TRBJ1-1; D gene: .; V gene: TRBV11-3; clone size: .; CDR3 protein: CASSFRVESEAFF; CDR3 DNA: TGTGCCAGCAGCTTCAGGGTAGAGTCTGAAGCTTTCTTT
J gene: TRBJ2-3; D gene: .; V gene: TRBV5-4; clone size: .; CDR3 protein: CVSSLESRTTDMQYF; CDR3 DNA: TGTGTCAGCAGCTTGGAGAGTAGAACCACAGATATGCAGTACTTT
J gene: TRBJ2-1; D gene: TRBD2; V gene: TRBV5-1; clone size: .; CDR3 protein: CASSTPGLARHEQFF; CDR3 DNA: TGCGCCAGCAGCACACCGGGACTAGCAAGGCATGAGCAGTTCTTC
J gene: TRBJ2-7; D gene: .; V gene: TRBV6-5; clone size: .; CDR3 protein: CASSSPVLSSYEQYF; CDR3 DNA: TGTGCCAGCAGTTCCCCGGTACTATCTTCATACGAGCAGTACTTC
J gene: TRBJ2-2; D gene: .; V gene: TRBV11-2; clone size: .; CDR3 protein: CANSLVRSSEGSNTGELFF; CDR3 DNA: TGTGCCAACAGCTTAGTTCGTTCCAGCGAGGGCTCGAACACTGGAGAGCTGTTTTTT
J gene: TRBJ2-7; D gene: .; V gene: TRBV11-1; clone size: .; CDR3 protein: CAGSLARLERGYRQYF; CDR3 DNA: TGTGCCGGCAGCTTAGCGCGTCTGGAAAGGGGGTACAGGCAGTACTTC
J gene: TRBJ1-2; D gene: TRBD1; V gene: TRBV20-1; clone size: few; CDR3 protein: CSARRDSVKYGNTF; CDR3 DNA: TGCAGTGCTAGGAGGGACAGTGTTAAGTATGGCAACACCTTC
J gene: TRBJ1-5; D gene: .; V gene: TRBV6-5; clone size: once; CDR3 protein: CASGDGSNQPQHF; CDR3 DNA: TGTGCCAGCGGGGACGGTAGCAATCAGCCCCAGCATTTT
J gene: TRBJ2-7; D gene: .; V gene: TRBV20-1; clone size: large; CDR3 protein: CSAREGTSEGYEQYF; CDR3 DNA: TGCAGTGCTAGAGAAGGGACTTCGGAGGGTTACGAGCAGTACTTC
J gene: TRBJ2-5; D gene: .; V gene: TRBV28; clone size: .; CDR3 protein: CASNGRPLQTAQYF; CDR3 DNA: TGTGCCAGCAACGGCAGGCCCCTCCAAACGGCCCAGTACTTC
J gene: TRBJ1-1; D gene: TRBD1; V gene: TRBV20-1; clone size: .; CDR3 protein: CSARTGTNTEAFF; CDR3 DNA: TGCAGTGCTAGGACAGGGACGAACACTGAAGCTTTCTTT
J gene: TRBJ2-5; D gene: .; V gene: TRBV12-3/TRBV12-4; clone size: .; CDR3 protein: CASSLEASTQYF; CDR3 DNA: TGTGCCAGCAGTTTAGAAGCTTCGACCCAGTACTTC
J gene: TRBJ2-3; D gene: .; V gene: TRBV11-2; clone size: once; CDR3 protein: CASSLDSAITSIDTQYF; CDR3 DNA: TGTGCCAGCAGCTTAGATTCTGCAATCACTAGCATAGATACGCAGTATTTT
J gene: TRBJ2-5; D gene: TRBD2; V gene: TRBV29-1; clone size: medium-sized; CDR3 protein: CSVDIAGRETQYF; CDR3 DNA: TGCAGCGTTGACATAGCGGGCAGAGAGACCCAGTACTTC
J gene: TRBJ2-1; D gene: .; V gene: TRBV7-3; clone size: many; CDR3 protein: CASSSGPYSSYNEQFF; CDR3 DNA: TGTGCCAGCAGCTCCGGACCCTATAGCTCCTACAATGAGCAGTTCTTC
J gene: TRBJ2-3; D gene: .; V gene: TRBV20-1; clone size: .; CDR3 protein: CSARVANMNTQYF; CDR3 DNA: TGCAGTGCTAGAGTAGCGAACATGAATACGCAGTATTTT
J gene: TRBJ2-1; D gene: .; V gene: TRBV4-1; clone size: few; CDR3 protein: CASSQVKWNEQFF; CDR3 DNA: TGCGCCAGCAGCCAGGTCAAATGGAATGAGCAGTTCTTC
J gene: TRBJ2-1; D gene: TRBD2; V gene: TRBV11-1; clone size: few; CDR3 protein: CASSLLAGVYNERFF; CDR3 DNA: TGTGCCAGCAGTTTACTAGCGGGAGTTTACAATGAGCGGTTTTTC
J gene: TRBJ2-1; D gene: .; V gene: TRBV2; clone size: many; CDR3 protein: CASSEALLSSYNEQFF; CDR3 DNA: TGTGCCAGCAGTGAAGCGCTTCTTAGCTCCTACAATGAGCAGTTCTTC
J gene: TRBJ2-3; D gene: .; V gene: TRBV20-1; clone size: .; CDR3 protein: CSAGNRERDTDTQYF; CDR3 DNA: TGCAGTGCTGGAAATCGGGAGCGTGACACAGATACGCAGTATTTT
J gene: TRBJ2-1; D gene: .; V gene: TRBV11-1; clone size: .; CDR3 protein: CASGLLSGVYNEQFF; CDR3 DNA: TGTGCCAGCGGCCTACTATCGGGAGTTTACAATGAGCAGTTCTTC
J gene: TRBJ2-5; D gene: .; V gene: TRBV20-1; clone size: few; CDR3 protein: CSTKTTEYQETQYF; CDR3 DNA: TGCAGTACAAAAACAACAGAGTACCAAGAGACCCAGTACTTC
J gene: TRBJ2-1; D gene: .; V gene: TRBV20-1; clone size: .; CDR3 protein: CSVSSYNEQFF; CDR3 DNA: TGCAGTGTTTCCAGTTACAATGAGCAGTTCTTC
J gene: TRBJ2-7; D gene: .; V gene: TRBV11-3; clone size: .; CDR3 protein: CANSLDTGSSYEQYF; CDR3 DNA: TGTGCCAACAGCTTAGATACCGGGAGCTCCTACGAGCAGTACTTC